These 16 T cell receptor beta chains came from one sample sequenced in a study of technical replicates of blood from four donors. The table came from immunoSEQ multiplex PCR; TCRdb's copy has only in-frame clones and leaves some out. The table includes approximately 81,000 clones, 80% to 90% detected once. The sample consisted of PBMCs. The origin of the receptors is a human donor in good health. Some clones in this sample may be carry-over from other donors' samples.

The rearrangement joins TRBV28 to TRBJ2-1, with 7 bases matching TRBD2. The CDR3 length is 14 residues. V dropped 3 bases and J dropped 7; count of bases not matched to a gene: 6. CDR1 is MDHEN, CDR2 SYDVKM, per germline. CDR3: CASSFRRERNEQFF. CDR3 coding DNA: TGTGCCAGCAGTTTTAGGCGGGAGAGAAATGAGCAGTTCTTC.

The chain links TRBV27 to TRBJ2-7; TRBD1 is a possible D gene (6 bases). The CDR3 loop spans 14 amino acids. Trimming pared 6 bases from V and 9 bases from J, leaving 21 bases between. CDR1 MNHEY and CDR2 SMNVEV come from the germline V gene (reference sequence). This CDR3 reads CASRAATRGLGQYF. CDR3 bases: TGTGCCAGCAGAGCCGCGACCAGGGGTTTAGGGCAGTACTTC.

The rearrangement joins TRBV19 to TRBJ2-2; D possibly corresponds to TRBD2 (6 bases). Between the trimmed V and J ends, which lost 7 bases and 2 bases, there was a span of 11 bases. The germline CDR1 and CDR2 sequences are LNHDA and SQIVND (reference sequence). The CDR3 length is 14 residues. CDR3 nucleotide sequence: TGTGCCAGTACCGGGGACTTTAACACCGGGGAGCTGTTTTTT. Its translation is CASTGDFNTGELFF.

This rearrangement joins TRBV7-9 to TRBJ2-2; 12 nucleotides agree with TRBD1. The length of the CDR3 is 16 residues. The trim removed 3 bases at V and 9 bases at J, leaving 8 bases unmatched. From germline, CDR1 is SEHNR and CDR2 FQNEAQ (reference sequence). The CDR3 loop reads CASSFTRDRGLRELFF. In DNA form, the CDR3 reads TGTGCCAGCAGCTTTACCCGGGACAGGGGGCTCAGGGAGCTGTTTTTT.

The chain couples TRBV4-3 to TRBJ2-1, with D unclear. CDR3 length: 12 amino acids. V was clipped by 4 bases and J by 9 bases, with 10 bases between them. Germline CDR1 LGHNA, CDR2 YSLEER. CDR3 residues: CASSRGMGEQFF. The CDR3 DNA is TGCGCCAGCAGCCGCGGTATGGGTGAGCAGTTCTTC.

This chain joins TRBV5-1 and TRBJ2-5, with D perhaps matching TRBD2 (5 bases). V lost 0 bases and J lost 4, with 13 bases in between. The CDR3 runs 15 residues. Germline V CDR1 and CDR2: SGHRS, YFSETQ. In DNA form, the CDR3 reads TGCGCCAGCAGCTTGGCCGGGGTCCGAGGAGAGACCCAGTACTTC. This translates into CASSLAGVRGETQYF. The whole variable domain, remainder taken from reference TRBV5-1 and TRBJ2-5, is KAGVTQTPRYLIKTRGQQVTLSCSPISGHRSVSWYQQTPGQGLQFLFEYFSETQRNKGNFPGRFSGRQFSNSRSEMNVSTLELGDSALYLCASSLAGVRGETQYFGPGTRLLVL.

This chain links TRBV18 with TRBJ2-3; D is perhaps TRBD2 (6 bases). V dropped 3 bases and J dropped 9 bases, with 10 bases sitting between them. The germline gives CDR1 KGHSH, CDR2 LQKENI. This CDR3 spans 12 amino acids. The CDR3 protein is CASSPEGGTQYF. Written as DNA, the CDR3 is TGTGCCAGCTCACCGGAGGGCGGAACGCAGTATTTT.

CDR3: CATSRGGGQGVGGYTF. CDR3 DNA: TGTGCCACCAGCAGAGGAGGAGGACAGGGAGTGGGAGGCTACACCTTC. This chain links TRBV15 with TRBJ1-2; 8 bases map to TRBD1. The CDR3 covers 16 residues. Germline V gene data show CDR1 as LNHNV and CDR2 as YYDKDF (reference sequence). V was clipped by 1 base and J by 8 bases; unmatched bases: 12.

The genes are TRBV15 and TRBJ2-3; D is unclear. Trimming left V 1 base short and J 2 bases short, with 16 bases between. Germline values: CDR1 LNHNV, CDR2 YYDKDF (reference sequence). The CDR3 totals 17 residues. The CDR3 is CATSRVLFADYTDTQYF. The CDR3 DNA reads TGTGCCACCAGCAGAGTCCTTTTTGCGGATTACACAGATACGCAGTATTTT.

V gene TRBV27 combines with J gene TRBJ1-2; 9 nucleotides align to TRBD1. Looked up from germline, CDR1 is MNHEY and CDR2 is SMNVEV (reference sequence). The CDR3 covers 17 residues. The V and J ends lost 0 bases and 2 bases, in that order; junction bases with no gene match: 7. The CDR3 loop is CASSLSPDRGPNYGYTF. In DNA form, the CDR3 reads TGTGCCAGCAGTTTATCTCCGGACAGGGGTCCGAACTATGGCTACACCTTC.

This clone was seen just once. The rearrangement joins TRBV7-9 to TRBJ2-7, with TRBD1 matching over 7 bases. This CDR3 comprises 13 residues. Looked up from germline, CDR1 is SEHNR and CDR2 is FQNEAQ (reference sequence). The V segment lost 5 bases and the J segment 5 bases; nucleotides outside the gene matches: 6. The CDR3 sequence is CASSPAGGDEQYF. DNA of the CDR3: TGTGCCAGCAGCCCAGCAGGGGGTGACGAGCAGTACTTC.

The chain couples TRBV9 to TRBJ2-1; 7 bases align to TRBD2. V lost 1 base to trimming and J lost 7 bases; unmatched junction nucleotides: 2. Germline CDR1 is SGDLS and CDR2 is YYNGEE. This CDR3 comprises 13 residues. The chain's CDR3 is CASSVRLANEQFF. CDR3 coding DNA: TGTGCCAGCAGCGTAAGACTAGCAAATGAGCAGTTCTTC.

The chain links TRBV23-1 to TRBJ1-3; no clear D. TRBV23-1 is given ORF status, its function remaining uncertain. This CDR3 is built from 14 residues. V lost 4 bases to trimming and J lost 1 base, with 8 bases between them. The chain's CDR3 is CASSPRQSGNTIYF. The CDR3 nucleotides read TGCGCCAGCAGTCCACGCCAGTCTGGAAACACCATATATTTT.

The V call is TRBV6-5, the J call TRBJ2-7; maybe TRBD1 (6 bases). V lost 6 bases and J 2 bases, leaving 17 bases between the germline ends. CDR1 is MNHEY, CDR2 SVGAGI, per germline. The CDR3 is 15 residues long. The CDR3 nucleotides are TGTGCCAGCAGCCCAAGTAGGGGGTTAACCTACGAGCAGTACTTC. Translated: CASSPSRGLTYEQYF.

A single count supports this clone. The CDR3 DNA is TGTGCCAGCAGAAGACTAGCGGAAAACTCCTACGAGCAGTACTTC. Translation: CASRRLAENSYEQYF. The chain couples TRBV6-6 to TRBJ2-7; 9 nucleotides line up with TRBD2. With V trimmed by 6 bases and J by 0 bases, 6 bases remained unmatched. Germline CDR1 MNHNY, CDR2 SVGAGI (reference sequence). The CDR3 extends over 15 amino acids.

This clone appeared once. This chain joins TRBV5-1 and TRBJ1-1, with TRBD1 matching over 9 bases. Germline trimming cut 4 bases from V and 0 bases from J; bases unmatched to any gene: 4. CDR1 and CDR2 (germline): SGHRS, YFSETQ. The CDR3 is made up of 15 amino acids. The CDR3 bases are TGCGCCAGCAGCGGGACAGGGACCATGAACACTGAAGCTTTCTTT. This codes for CASSGTGTMNTEAFF.